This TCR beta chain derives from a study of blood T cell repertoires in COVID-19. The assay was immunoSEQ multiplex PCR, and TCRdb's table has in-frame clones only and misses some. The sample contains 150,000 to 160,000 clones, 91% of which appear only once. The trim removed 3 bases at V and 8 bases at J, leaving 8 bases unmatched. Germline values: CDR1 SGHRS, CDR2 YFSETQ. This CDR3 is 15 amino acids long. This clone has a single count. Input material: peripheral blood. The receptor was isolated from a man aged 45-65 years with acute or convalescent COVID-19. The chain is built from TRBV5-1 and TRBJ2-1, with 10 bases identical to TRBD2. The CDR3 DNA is TGCGCCAGCAGCTACAGCGGGAGGGCCACGTATGAGCAGTTCTTC. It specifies CASSYSGRATYEQFF.